This TCR beta chain was recorded in a study of cytomegalovirus exposure and HLA in healthy donors. The junction had 4 bases not matched to a gene; V was cut back by 0 bases and J by 0 bases. CDR1 and CDR2 (germline): MNHEY, SVGAGI. The CDR3 spans 16 residues. Researchers ran the PCR with 60 Vbeta and 13 Jbeta primers. Method: immunoSEQ multiplex PCR; TCRdb's copy keeps in-frame clones and lacks some. The table includes 200,000 or so clones, 82% detected once. This clonotype originated in a boy between 2 and 10 years old in good health and CMV-seronegative. Source material: PBMCs. This sequence joins TRBV6-5 and TRBJ1-1; 7 positions agree with TRBD1. The CDR3 region has the DNA TGTGCCAGCAGTTACTCAGGGGGCGCAGTGAACACTGAAGCTTTCTTT. It codes for CASSYSGGAVNTEAFF.